These 21 T cell receptor beta chains were sequenced from one sample in a study of identical twins. TCRdb reanalysed the 5' RACE reads using MiXCR and keeps one entry per CDR3 protein. Among around 250,000 distinct CDR3 sequences listed, around 8.8% were seen once. These same data were also listed under a study on yellow fever vaccine responses in identical twins.

The sample consisted of CD8+ T cells sorted from blood. The source is a woman in her late teens or twenties in good health.

The table lists this clonotype with many counts. This chain joins TRBV10-3 and TRBJ2-3, with 8 bases matching TRBD1. This CDR3 contains 14 residues. J was trimmed by 3 bases and V by 9 bases; bases with no gene match: 8. Germline CDR1 is ENHRY and CDR2 is SYGVKD. This CDR3 reads CAIEGQGSTDTQYF. The CDR3 nucleotides read TGTGCCATAGAAGGACAGGGATCAACAGATACGCAGTATTTT.

In its sample, this clonotype was seen a few times. DNA of the CDR3: TGTGCCAGCAGCTTAATGGGGACGGGGCTGGAGACCCAGTACTTC. Its protein is CASSLMGTGLETQYF. V and J are TRBV13 and TRBJ2-5; D possibly uses TRBD1 or TRBD2 (5 bases each). CDR1 and CDR2 from the germline V gene are PRHDT and FYEKMQ (reference sequence). The CDR3 extends over 15 amino acids. V was shortened by 2 bases and J by 5 bases, with 15 bases between the two germline ends.

This clonotype showed up just a few times. V is TRBV29-1 and J is TRBJ2-5; D is unresolved. V lost 2 bases to trimming and J lost 3 bases, with 7 bases between them. The length of the CDR3 is 12 residues. The germline gives CDR1 SQVTM, CDR2 ANQGSEA. The CDR3 protein is CSVESQEETQYF. The DNA of the CDR3 is TGCAGCGTTGAATCCCAGGAAGAGACCCAGTACTTC.

This clonotype was recorded a few times. The chain links TRBV6-5 to TRBJ2-3; either TRBD1 or TRBD2 may supply D (5 bases each). The CDR3 has 15 amino acids. V was trimmed by 4 bases and J by 4 bases, leaving 15 bases between them. Germline loops: CDR1 MNHEY, CDR2 SVGAGI. The CDR3: CASSSPPPGPDTQYF. DNA for the CDR3: TGTGCCAGCAGTTCCCCCCCTCCGGGACCAGATACGCAGTATTTT.

J is TRBJ2-7 and V is TRBV11-2; D gene unclear. The CDR3 length is 14 residues. Trimming pared 0 bases from V and 3 bases from J, leaving 9 bases between. The germline gives CDR1 SGHAT, CDR2 FQNNGV. As DNA, the CDR3 is TGTGCCAGCAGCTTAGATCCGGGTTTCTACGAGCAGTACTTC. Its protein product is CASSLDPGFYEQYF.

Many counts were recorded for this clonotype. The chain combines TRBV28 with TRBJ1-2; 10 bases align to TRBD1. This CDR3 is built from 15 residues. The germline gives CDR1 MDHEN, CDR2 SYDVKM. J lost 8 bases, V lost 3 bases, and 9 bases had no gene match. The CDR3 region is CASSFADRGDGGYTF. The CDR3 DNA is TGTGCCAGCAGTTTTGCGGACAGGGGGGATGGGGGCTACACCTTC.

The sample holds a few counts of this clonotype. The chain links TRBV20-1 to TRBJ2-1; D assignment may be TRBD1 or TRBD2 (5 bases each). The germline V and J ends were trimmed by 3 bases and 8 bases, with 20 bases remaining between them. The CDR3 length is 15 residues. Germline V gene data show CDR1 as DFQATT and CDR2 as SNEGSKA (reference sequence). CDR3 region: CSASGADTSRDEQFF. The DNA for the CDR3 is TGCAGTGCTAGCGGGGCCGATACGAGTAGAGATGAGCAGTTCTTC.

This clonotype appeared a single time. The chain couples TRBV6-1 to TRBJ2-5; either TRBD1 or TRBD2 may fit D (5 bases each). The CDR3 contains 14 residues. Per the germline V gene, CDR1 is MNHNS and CDR2 is SASEGT. Trimming pared 6 bases from V and 5 bases from J, leaving 16 bases between. The CDR3 DNA is TGTGCCAGCAGCTTTTATGGGGACGGCGAGACCCAGTACTTC. This encodes CASSFYGDGETQYF.

This clonotype came up a few times. The chain uses TRBV7-9 and TRBJ2-1, with no clear D. The CDR3 is 12 residues long. CDR1 is SEHNR, CDR2 FQNEAQ, per germline (reference sequence). Trimming stripped 8 bases from V and 5 bases from J, with 10 bases between. CDR3: CASGFTDNEQFF. CDR3 bases: TGTGCCAGCGGATTCACAGACAATGAGCAGTTCTTC.

This clonotype has a handful of counts. Here the CDR3 reads CASSLAHGQGFEDTEAFF. The DNA for the CDR3 is TGCGCCAGCAGCTTGGCCCATGGACAGGGGTTTGAGGACACTGAAGCTTTCTTT. The J gene is TRBJ1-1, the V gene TRBV5-1; TRBD1 agrees at 9 bases. The germline gives CDR1 SGHRS, CDR2 YFSETQ. Losses at the gene ends were 0 bases for V and 3 bases for J; bases not matched to a gene: 12. This CDR3 spans 18 amino acids.

This clonotype was recorded at least ten times. The chain is built from TRBV12-3 or TRBV12-4 and TRBJ1-5; D gene unclear. The CDR3 length is 12 residues. V was trimmed by 6 bases and J by 5 bases, leaving 8 bases between them. The CDR3 DNA reads TGTGCCAGCAGCGGGCCTTATCAGCCCCAGCATTTT. Translated: CASSGPYQPQHF.

Many counts were recorded for this clonotype. The rearrangement joins TRBV27 to TRBJ1-1, with D uncertain. This CDR3 region has 11 residues. The V and J ends lost 7 bases and 1 base respectively, with 4 bases between them. Germline CDR1 MNHEY, CDR2 SMNVEV (reference sequence). CDR3 amino acids: CASKSNTEAFF. In DNA form, the CDR3 reads TGTGCCAGCAAATCGAACACTGAAGCTTTCTTT.

This clonotype was seen ten or more times. The chain employs TRBV7-9 and TRBJ2-2, with D perhaps being TRBD1 or TRBD2 (5 bases each). CDR3 length: 17 residues. Trimming stripped 3 bases from V and 1 base from J, with 15 bases between. Germline values: CDR1 SEHNR, CDR2 FQNEAQ (reference sequence). CDR3 sequence reads: CASSFPTGTVNTGELFF. CDR3 nucleotide sequence: TGTGCCAGCAGCTTTCCGACCGGGACGGTGAACACCGGGGAGCTGTTTTTT.

There are a few counts of this clonotype. V is TRBV2 and J is TRBJ2-7; 9 nucleotides agree with TRBD2. The CDR3 sequence is 16 residues long. V trimming: 3 bases; J trimming: 2 bases; junction bases outside the gene matches: 8. Germline-derived CDR1 and CDR2 are SNHLY and FYNNEI. The chain's CDR3 is CASSDSLSGSPYEQYF. The CDR3 region has the DNA TGTGCCAGCAGTGATTCCCTTAGCGGGAGCCCCTACGAGCAGTACTTC.

The gene calls are TRBV24-1 and TRBJ2-1; 7 bases align to TRBD2. V was clipped by 1 base and J by 2 bases; unmatched bases: 1. Germline V gene sequence: CDR1 KGHDR, CDR2 SFDVKD. This CDR3 is 15 amino acids long. The CDR3 nucleotides read TGTGCCACCAGTGATTTTCGGGGGGCCTACAATGAGCAGTTCTTC. This encodes CATSDFRGAYNEQFF.

The sample holds a few counts of this clonotype. The chain's CDR3 is CASSGTSGSSYNEQFF. CDR3 nucleotide sequence: TGTGCCAGCAGCGGGACTAGCGGGAGCTCCTACAATGAGCAGTTCTTC. The rearrangement joins TRBV7-9 to TRBJ2-1; TRBD2 aligns across 14 bases. Trimming at V came to 5 bases and at J to 0 bases, leaving 0 bases not matched to a gene. This CDR3 is 16 amino acids long. Looked up from germline, CDR1 is SEHNR and CDR2 is FQNEAQ (reference sequence).

In this sample, this clonotype turned up many times. This chain connects TRBV24-1 to TRBJ2-7, with a tentative D call TRBD1 (5 bases). V lost 9 bases and J lost 3, with 11 bases in between. Germline CDR1 KGHDR, CDR2 SFDVKD. CDR3 length equals 12 residues. The CDR3 here is CATQDTNYEQYF. DNA for the CDR3: TGTGCCACCCAGGACACTAACTACGAGCAGTACTTC.

This clonotype appeared many times. This chain connects TRBV4-1 to TRBJ2-3, with 7 bases lining up with TRBD2. Germline CDR1 reads MGHRA; CDR2 reads YSYEKL. With V trimmed by 2 bases and J by 3 bases, 8 bases remained unmatched. The CDR3 runs to 16 residues. CDR3 region: CASSQRTSGSTDTQYF. Written as DNA, the CDR3 is TGCGCCAGCAGCCAAAGGACTAGTGGTTCAACAGATACGCAGTATTTT.

The chain links TRBV10-3 to TRBJ1-5; no definite D call. The CDR3 totals 16 residues. Trimming took off 0 bases at V and 1 base at J, with 10 bases between the two ends. From germline, CDR1 is ENHRY and CDR2 SYGVKD. The CDR3 is CAISESWRVSNQPQHF. CDR3 DNA sequence: TGTGCCATCAGTGAGTCGTGGAGGGTAAGCAATCAGCCCCAGCATTTT.

The chain carries TRBV9 and TRBJ1-6; D might be TRBD1 (5 bases). V gave up 0 bases and J gave up 3 bases, with 7 bases separating them. CDR3 length: 15 amino acids. CDR1 and CDR2 (germline): SGDLS, YYNGEE. CDR3 DNA sequence: TGTGCCAGCAGCGTAGGGGGGGGCTATAATTCACCCCTCCACTTT. It codes for CASSVGGGYNSPLHF.

V is TRBV7-3 and J is TRBJ2-7; TRBD2 matches at 7 bases. J lost 6 bases, V lost 6 bases, and 17 bases had no gene match. The CDR3 has 16 amino acids. Germline-derived CDR1 and CDR2 are SGHTA and FQGTGA. As DNA, the CDR3 is TGTGCCAGCAGACCCGGGGGGAGGGAGTTGACCTTCGAGCAGTACTTC. This gives the protein CASRPGGRELTFEQYF. The entire variable domain, with the rest obtained from reference TRBV7-3 and TRBJ2-7, is as follows: GAGVSQTPSNKVTEKGKYVELRCDPISGHTALYWYRQSLGQGPEFLIYFQGTGAADDSGLPNDRFFAVRPEGSVSTLKIQRTERGDSAVYLCASRPGGRELTFEQYFGPGTRLTVT.